This TCR beta chain was retrieved from a study of CD8 T cells in ankylosing spondylitis. Trimming shortened V by 7 bases and J by 2 bases, and 16 bases separated the two germline ends. The CDR3 spans 15 residues. Germline assignment: CDR1 SGHRS and CDR2 YFSETQ. TCRdb called the 5' RACE reads again in MiXCR, with one record for every CDR3 protein. Among 250,000 or so distinct CDR3 sequences listed, 18% were seen once. The chain has TRBV5-1 and TRBJ2-1; perhaps TRBD2 as D (5 bases). The receptor comes from a male donor with ankylosing spondylitis or in good health (not recorded which). Sequencing was carried out using blood, either unsorted or a sorted T cell fraction (not recorded which). The DNA for the CDR3 is TGCGCCAGCTCCACCCCCAGCGGTCCCTACAATGAGCAGTTCTTC. It translates to CASSTPSGPYNEQFF. Looking up the rest from reference TRBV5-1 and TRBJ2-1 gives the full variable domain: KAGVTQTPRYLIKTRGQQVTLSCSPISGHRSVSWYQQTPGQGLQFLFEYFSETQRNKGNFPGRFSGRQFSNSRSEMNVSTLELGDSALYLCASSTPSGPYNEQFFGPGTRLTVL.